This entry features one T cell receptor (beta chain) sequence. The germline V gene has CDR1 MNHEY and CDR2 SVGAGI. The V segment lost 5 bases and the J segment 5 bases; nucleotides outside the gene matches: 0. The CDR3 covers 14 residues. The source of the sample is a study of OX40 agonist ivuxolimab in advanced cancers. The repertoire was sequenced with immunoSEQ multiplex PCR; TCRdb's copy has only in-frame clones and lacks some. The table has tens of thousands of clones, around 84% seen once. The rearrangement uses TRBV6-5 and TRBJ2-5, with 15 bases that match TRBD2. Sequenced here: CD4+ or CD8+ T cells sorted from blood, sampled in a trial of the OX40 agonist ivuxolimab. The sequence was obtained from an adult with an advanced solid tumor such as melanoma, head and neck, liver or kidney cancer. CDR3 amino acids: CASSGTSGGETQYF. The CDR3 region has the DNA TGTGCCAGCAGTGGGACTAGCGGGGGGGAGACCCAGTACTTC.